The 5 T cell receptor beta chains presented below share a single source sample, sequenced in a study of beta chain features in type 1 diabetes. Study results and limitations: Among patients with Type 1 diabetes, TCRB CDR3s were moderately but significantly shorter in every one of the four CD4+ subsets.

These TCRs' antigens remain unknown. Expressed TCRB transcripts were sequenced because the isolated RNA had all been reverse transcribed beforehand. Data came from immunoSEQ multiplex PCR; TCRdb stores just in-frame clones and leaves some out. The sample lists about 650,000 clones; 9.5% to 15% were seen once. Sequencing was performed on naive CD4+ T cells from blood. The source of these receptors is a man under 40 with type 1 diabetes.

This clone was counted a few times. The gene calls are TRBV5-1 and TRBJ1-6, with unresolved D. The CDR3 is 14 residues long. Trimming took off 0 bases at V and 9 bases at J, with 10 bases between the two ends. From germline, CDR1 is SGHRS and CDR2 YFSETQ. The CDR3 nucleotides are TGCGCCAGCAGCTTGGAGGGAAGCTCTTCACCCCTCCACTTT. Translating gives CASSLEGSSSPLHF.

This chain uses TRBV6-6 with TRBJ1-5, with 7 bases lining up with TRBD1. The CDR3 is made up of 15 amino acids. Unmatched junction bases numbered 7, after V lost 6 bases and J lost 2 bases. Per the germline V gene, CDR1 is MNHNY and CDR2 is SVGAGI (reference sequence). Here the CDR3 reads CASRLTGLGNQPQHF. The CDR3 DNA is TGTGCCAGCAGGTTGACAGGGTTGGGCAATCAGCCCCAGCATTTT.

This clone was counted ten times or more. The V call is TRBV5-4, the J call TRBJ2-4, with 8 nucleotides matching TRBD1. The CDR3 sequence is 15 residues long. Germline-derived CDR1 and CDR2 are SGHNT and YYREEE (reference sequence). V lost 3 bases and J lost 6; bases outside the gene matches: 8. CDR3 residues: CASSSLGQVTNIQYF. CDR3 bases: TGTGCCAGCAGCTCCCTGGGACAGGTGACAAACATTCAGTACTTC.

The V and J genes are TRBV5-1 and TRBJ2-5; TRBD1 might be the D (5 bases). CDR1 SGHRS and CDR2 YFSETQ come from the germline V gene. This CDR3 spans 16 amino acids. Trimming shortened V by 0 bases and J by 1 base, and 13 bases separated the two germline ends. This CDR3 is CASSLDGQGVQETQYF. CDR3 nucleotides: TGCGCCAGCAGCTTGGATGGGCAGGGCGTCCAAGAGACCCAGTACTTC.

This clone was seen a handful of times. V is TRBV29-1 and J is TRBJ2-4, with TRBD1 matching over 7 bases. J gave up 0 bases and V 8 bases, and 10 bases lay outside the gene matches. This CDR3 has 15 amino acids. The germline V gene has CDR1 SQVTM and CDR2 ANQGSEA. This CDR3 reads CSSDRANLAKNIQYF. The CDR3 DNA sequence: TGCAGCTCTGACAGGGCCAATCTAGCCAAAAACATTCAGTACTTC.